This T cell receptor (beta chain) was retrieved from a study of blood T cell repertoires in COVID-19. Study summary: Samples came from the United States, Italy and Spain, spanning acute and convalescent COVID-19. Sources were T cells, B-cell-depleted T cells, or PBMCs; the material itself was cDNA or gDNA.

Methods used by the authors: It was from reference gene primer amplification that nucleated cell counts were estimated. Produced via immunoSEQ multiplex PCR; TCRdb's table is partial and in-frame only. For V, J and clone size, that table is used; D and trimming come from the DNA. The table has around 86,000 clones, about nine tenths seen once. The receptor was derived from a woman aged 80 or older with acute or convalescent COVID-19. The sequenced sample was peripheral blood.

In nucleotides, the CDR3 is TGTGCCAGCAGCTTATCCCAGGGAACGCAAGAGACCCAGTACTTC. Translated, it gives CASSLSQGTQETQYF. The chain recombines TRBV7-6 with TRBJ2-5, with D possibly being TRBD1 (5 bases). There are 15 residues in the CDR3. The germline CDR1 and CDR2 sequences are SGHVS and FNYEAQ. Trimming took 2 bases from V and 2 from J, leaving 12 bases between them.